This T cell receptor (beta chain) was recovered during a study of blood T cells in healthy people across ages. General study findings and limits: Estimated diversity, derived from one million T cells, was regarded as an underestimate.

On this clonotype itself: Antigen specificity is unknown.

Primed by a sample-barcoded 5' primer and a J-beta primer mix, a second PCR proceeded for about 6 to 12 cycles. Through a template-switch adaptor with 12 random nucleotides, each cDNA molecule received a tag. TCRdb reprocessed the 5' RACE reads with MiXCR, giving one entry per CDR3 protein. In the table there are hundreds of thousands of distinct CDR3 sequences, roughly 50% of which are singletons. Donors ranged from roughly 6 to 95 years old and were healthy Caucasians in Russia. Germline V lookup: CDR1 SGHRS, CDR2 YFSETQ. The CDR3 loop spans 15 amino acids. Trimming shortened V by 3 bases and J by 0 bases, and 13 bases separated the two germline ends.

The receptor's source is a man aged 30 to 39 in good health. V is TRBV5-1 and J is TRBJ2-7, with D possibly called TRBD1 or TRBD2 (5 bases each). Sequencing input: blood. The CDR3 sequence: CASSWGRLNSYEQYF. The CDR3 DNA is TGCGCCAGCAGCTGGGGACGCCTAAACTCCTACGAGCAGTACTTC.